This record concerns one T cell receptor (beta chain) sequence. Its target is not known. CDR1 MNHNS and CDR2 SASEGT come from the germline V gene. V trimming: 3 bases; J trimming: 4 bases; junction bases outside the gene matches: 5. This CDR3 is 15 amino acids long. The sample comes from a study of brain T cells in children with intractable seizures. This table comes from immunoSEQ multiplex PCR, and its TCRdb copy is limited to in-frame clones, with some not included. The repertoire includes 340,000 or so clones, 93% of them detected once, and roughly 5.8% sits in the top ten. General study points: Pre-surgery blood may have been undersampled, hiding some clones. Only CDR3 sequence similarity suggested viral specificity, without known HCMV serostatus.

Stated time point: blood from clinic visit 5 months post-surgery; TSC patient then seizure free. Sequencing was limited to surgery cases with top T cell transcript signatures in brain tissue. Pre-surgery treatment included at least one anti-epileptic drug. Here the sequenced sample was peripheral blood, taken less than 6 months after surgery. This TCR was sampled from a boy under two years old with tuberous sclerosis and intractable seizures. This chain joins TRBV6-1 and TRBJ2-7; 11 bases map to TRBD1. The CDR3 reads CASSDEDRGPYEQYF. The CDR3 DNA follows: TGTGCCAGCAGTGATGAGGACAGGGGGCCTTACGAGCAGTACTTC.